This T cell receptor beta chain comes out of a study of T cells in women clearing cervical HPV infection. The CDR3 sequence is 13 residues long. Germline-derived CDR1 and CDR2 are KGHSH and LQKENI. The method was immunoSEQ multiplex PCR; TCRdb's version includes in-frame clones alone and lacks a portion of them. This repertoire includes over 35,000 clones. As regards this clone: Read coverage stops 3 residues before the CDR3 terminus; the germline J gene supplies the remainder.

Sequencing was performed on blood buffy coat. The source of this sequence is a woman between 18 and 69 years old with a cervical HPV16 infection that either progressed to CIN3+ or cleared (not recorded which). The genes are TRBV18 and TRBJ2-4, with 8 bases lining up with TRBD1. The part of the CDR3 DNA that was read is TGTGCCAGCCTAAAAGACAGGGGAGGAGGT. Protein: CASLKDRGGG. The CDR3 reads in full as CASLKDRGGGQYF.